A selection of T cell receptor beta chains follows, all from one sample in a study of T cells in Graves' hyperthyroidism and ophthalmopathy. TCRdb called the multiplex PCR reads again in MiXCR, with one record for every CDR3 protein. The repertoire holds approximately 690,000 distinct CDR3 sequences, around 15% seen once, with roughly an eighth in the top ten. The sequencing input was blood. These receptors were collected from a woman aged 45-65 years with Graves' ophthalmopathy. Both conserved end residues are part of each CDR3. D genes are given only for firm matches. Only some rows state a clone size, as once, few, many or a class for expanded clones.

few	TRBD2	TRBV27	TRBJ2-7	TGTGCCAGCAGTCGTATCACTAGCGCCAAGAGCTCCTACGAGCAGTACTTC	CASSRITSAKSSYEQYF
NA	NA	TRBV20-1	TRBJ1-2	TGCAGTGCTAGAGCAAAAGGACAGAACGGAATATATGGCTACACCTTC	CSARAKGQNGIYGYTF
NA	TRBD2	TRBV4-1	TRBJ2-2	TGCGCCAGCAGCCATGCCAAGACTAGCGGGAGGAAGAACACCGGGGAGCTGTTTTTT	CASSHAKTSGRKNTGELFF
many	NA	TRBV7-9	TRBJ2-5	TGTGCCAGCAGCTTAGCGACCGTCGCGGAGACCCAGTACTTC	CASSLATVAETQYF
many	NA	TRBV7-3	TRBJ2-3	TGTGCCAGTACCCCTGGACCGGGTTCGTTCATGAATACGCAGTATTTT	CASTPGPGSFMNTQYF
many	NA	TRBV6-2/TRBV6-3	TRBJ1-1	TGTGCCAGCAGTTATGGGAGGAGGAACACTGAAGCTTTCTTT	CASSYGRRNTEAFF
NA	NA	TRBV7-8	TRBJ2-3	TGCGCCAGCAGCCAAGATGGGGGAGCGGGTCCCCGCGGGGCGCAGTATTTT	CASSQDGGAGPRGAQYF
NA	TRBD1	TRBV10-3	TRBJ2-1	TGTGCCATAACCCAAGGACAGGGGTACAATGAGCAGTTCTTC	CAITQGQGYNEQFF
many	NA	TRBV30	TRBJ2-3	TGTGCCTGGAGGGGGACATTCAGCACAGATACGCAGTATTTT	CAWRGTFSTDTQYF
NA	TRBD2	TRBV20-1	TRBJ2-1	TGCAGTGCTAGAGAAGGTAGCGGGAACCTGTACAATGAGCAGTTCTTC	CSAREGSGNLYNEQFF
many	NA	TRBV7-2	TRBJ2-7	TGTGCCAGCAGCCGCGACAGGACCTACGAGCAGTACTTC	CASSRDRTYEQYF